This passage covers 17 T cell receptor beta chains from one sample sequenced in a study of blood T cell repertoires in COVID-19. Measured with immunoSEQ multiplex PCR; TCRdb has only the in-frame clones, and not every one. The data contain roughly 100,000 clones, approximately 85% of them singletons. Sequences were obtained from peripheral blood. These TCRs come from a man aged 55 to 70 with acute or convalescent COVID-19.

This chain joins TRBV7-9 and TRBJ1-5; 7 nucleotides agree with TRBD1. In germline, CDR1 is SEHNR, CDR2 FQNEAQ (reference sequence). V shed 5 bases and J 5 bases; nucleotides not matched to a gene: 9. The CDR3 spans 15 residues. The CDR3 bases are TGTGCCAGCAGCCCCGGGACAGTAGGGTATCAGCCCCAGCATTTT. Its protein product is CASSPGTVGYQPQHF.

V and J are TRBV19 and TRBJ1-4; possible D gene TRBD1, 6 bases. CDR3 length: 15 residues. Germline CDR1 LNHDA, CDR2 SQIVND (reference sequence). The V end was cut by 6 bases, the J end by 7 bases, with 18 bases between. The CDR3 protein is CASSALGTTIEKLFF. CDR3 bases: TGTGCCAGTAGCGCTCTCGGGACAACCATTGAAAAACTGTTTTTT.

This chain links TRBV7-3 with TRBJ2-7; D is possibly TRBD1 (7 bases). The length of the CDR3 is 15 residues. Germline CDR1 and CDR2: SGHTA and FQGTGA. V was clipped by 1 base and J by 5 bases, with 15 bases between them. The CDR3 sequence: CASSLMAGGMHEQYF. The DNA of the CDR3 is TGTGCCAGCAGCTTAATGGCAGGGGGGATGCACGAGCAGTACTTC.

The chain carries TRBV5-6 and TRBJ1-1; D possibly corresponds to TRBD1 (6 bases). The CDR3 runs to 14 residues. CDR1 SGHDT and CDR2 YYEEEE come from the germline V gene. The V end lost 0 bases, the J end lost 9 bases, and 15 bases lay between the germline ends. The CDR3 spells CASSLGIQGPKAFF. The CDR3 nucleotides read TGTGCCAGCAGCTTGGGGATACAGGGACCCAAAGCTTTCTTT.

This chain joins TRBV25-1 and TRBJ1-4; the D gene is possibly TRBD1 (6 bases). V was pared by 3 bases and J by 8 bases, with 13 bases between. Germline CDR1 MGHDK, CDR2 SYGVNS. The CDR3 spans 14 residues. The CDR3 region is CASSDAGVGEKLFF. CDR3 DNA sequence: TGTGCCAGCAGTGATGCAGGGGTCGGGGAAAAACTGTTTTTT.

The CDR3 is CASSLATGGEQYF. CDR3 nucleotide sequence: TGCGCCAGCAGCTTGGCCACGGGTGGTGAGCAGTACTTC. V and J are TRBV5-1 and TRBJ2-7; no reliable D call. The ends were cut back, 0 bases at V and 7 bases at J, with 11 bases in the middle. CDR1 and CDR2 from the germline V gene are SGHRS and YFSETQ. The CDR3 has 13 amino acids.

The rearrangement joins TRBV19 to TRBJ1-1; D is possibly TRBD1 (6 bases). V was pared by 1 base and J by 1 base, with 7 bases between. The CDR3 runs to 14 residues. Germline V gives CDR1 LNHDA, CDR2 SQIVND (reference sequence). The chain's CDR3 is CASSIGQENTEAFF. For the CDR3, the DNA is TGTGCCAGTAGTATAGGACAGGAGAACACTGAAGCTTTCTTT.

J is TRBJ1-1 and V is TRBV7-9, with D perhaps TRBD1 (5 bases). This CDR3 has 13 residues. V was cut by 3 bases and J by 1 base, with 6 bases left in between. Germline lookup yields CDR1 SEHNR and CDR2 FQNEAQ (reference sequence). CDR3 loop: CASSFQGNTEAFF. CDR3 bases: TGTGCCAGCAGCTTTCAGGGGAACACTGAAGCTTTCTTT.

The rearrangement uses TRBV30 and TRBJ1-4; 7 bases are shared with TRBD1. The CDR3 loop spans 13 amino acids. Germline-derived CDR1 and CDR2 are GTSNPN and SVGIG (reference sequence). J was trimmed by 7 bases and V by 1 base; bases with no gene match: 3. CDR3 coding DNA: TGTGCCTGGAGTGGGCAGGGGGGTGAAAAACTGTTTTTT. Residues: CAWSGQGGEKLFF.

The chain employs TRBV4-3 and TRBJ1-1; D is uncertain. Between the trimmed V and J ends, which lost 0 bases and 5 bases, there was a span of 7 bases. Germline values: CDR1 LGHNA, CDR2 YSLEER. The CDR3 totals 13 residues. CDR3: CASSQDSGTEAFF. CDR3 nucleotides: TGCGCCAGCAGCCAAGATTCCGGGACTGAAGCTTTCTTT.

The chain combines TRBV6-5 with TRBJ2-3; 7 bases are shared with TRBD2. Germline V lookup: CDR1 MNHEY, CDR2 SVGAGI. V lost 3 bases and J lost 2; bases outside the gene matches: 2. The CDR3 runs to 14 residues. The CDR3 protein is CASSYRGVTDTQYF. The CDR3 nucleotides are TGTGCCAGCAGTTATCGGGGGGTCACAGATACGCAGTATTTT.

In this sample, this clone turned up once. This sequence joins TRBV3-1 (or the pseudogene TRBV3-2) and TRBJ2-7; no clear D gene. Germline CDR1 is LGHDT and CDR2 is YNNKEL (reference sequence). V was clipped by 0 bases and J by 3 bases, with 9 bases between them. CDR3 size: 14 residues. CDR3 loop: CASSQDTQYYEQYF. The CDR3 DNA reads TGTGCCAGCAGCCAAGACACACAGTACTACGAGCAGTACTTC.

Only a few counts were recorded for this clone. The chain has TRBV3-1 (or the pseudogene TRBV3-2) and TRBJ2-5, with TRBD2 matching over 15 bases. The germline CDR1 and CDR2 sequences are LGHDT and YNNKEL (reference sequence). V lost 2 bases to trimming and J lost 4 bases; unmatched junction nucleotides: 2. The CDR3 has 16 residues. The CDR3 protein is CASSQWGLAGGETQYF. Written as DNA, the CDR3 is TGTGCCAGCAGCCAATGGGGACTAGCGGGGGGAGAGACCCAGTACTTC.

The V call is TRBV7-9, the J call TRBJ2-1, with TRBD1 matching over 9 bases. The CDR3 loop spans 15 amino acids. Germline V lookup: CDR1 SEHNR, CDR2 FQNEAQ (reference sequence). V lost 1 base, J lost 7 bases, and 5 bases stayed unmatched. The CDR3 loop reads CASSLVQGARNEQFF. CDR3 coding DNA: TGTGCCAGCAGCTTAGTACAGGGGGCCCGTAATGAGCAGTTCTTC.

The chain combines TRBV5-1 with TRBJ2-1; 10 bases agree with TRBD2. Germline V lookup: CDR1 SGHRS, CDR2 YFSETQ. Trimming removed 4 bases from V and 5 bases from J; junction bases left unmatched: 6. The length of the CDR3 is 15 residues. The CDR3 bases are TGCGCCAGCAGCCATCTAGCGGGAGCGGACAATGAGCAGTTCTTC. Amino acids: CASSHLAGADNEQFF.

The V call is TRBV3-1 (or the pseudogene TRBV3-2), the J call TRBJ2-1; possibly TRBD2 for D (7 bases). The length of the CDR3 is 13 residues. Germline CDR1 is LGHDT and CDR2 is YNNKEL (reference sequence). V lost 0 bases, J lost 9 bases, and 9 bases lay in between. CDR3 protein: CASSQDRGGEQFF. The CDR3 DNA reads TGTGCCAGCAGCCAAGATAGGGGGGGTGAGCAGTTCTTC.

This chain connects TRBV19 to TRBJ2-3; TRBD1 might be the D (6 bases). This CDR3 is 18 amino acids long. V shed 5 bases and J shed 3 bases, with 24 bases lying between them. CDR1 and CDR2 (germline): LNHDA, SQIVND (reference sequence). The CDR3 reads CASSGSGQLPSQTDTQYF. Written as DNA, the CDR3 is TGTGCCAGTAGTGGATCCGGACAGTTACCTTCCCAGACAGATACGCAGTATTTT. Filled out from reference TRBV19 and TRBJ2-3, the complete variable domain reads DGGITQSPKYLFRKEGQNVTLSCEQNLNHDAMYWYRQDPGQGLRLIYYSQIVNDFQKGDIAEGYSVSREKKESFPLTVTSAQKNPTAFYLCASSGSGQLPSQTDTQYFGPGTRLTVL.